This passage covers 19 T cell receptor beta chains from one sample sequenced in a study of identical twins. TCRdb re-analysed the 5' RACE reads in MiXCR, keeping a single row per CDR3 protein. The profile shows roughly 150,000 distinct CDR3 sequences, under 4.5% of them singletons. Sequencing was done on a sample of memory T cells sorted from blood. The receptors were gathered from a man aged 18-30 years in good health.

This clonotype was detected many times. J is TRBJ2-3 and V is TRBV5-1; 12 nucleotides align to TRBD2. The CDR3 is made up of 16 amino acids. Germline CDR1 SGHRS, CDR2 YFSETQ. The V gene end was trimmed by 4 bases and the J gene end by 4 bases; junction bases not matched to a gene: 7. The CDR3 DNA reads TGCGCCAGCAGCACCCAGCTAGCGGGAGGGGCAGATACGCAGTATTTT. As protein: CASSTQLAGGADTQYF.

This clonotype appeared many times. The J gene is TRBJ2-2, the V gene TRBV2, with TRBD1 matching over 8 bases. Trimming at V came to 6 bases and at J to 7 bases, leaving 10 bases not matched to a gene. From germline, CDR1 is SNHLY and CDR2 FYNNEI. The CDR3 sequence is 15 residues long. The CDR3 protein is CASSPQGAQVGELFF. CDR3 nucleotides: TGTGCCAGCAGCCCTCAGGGGGCGCAAGTCGGGGAGCTGTTTTTT.

This clonotype was seen many times. The chain recombines TRBV29-1 with TRBJ2-3; D assignment may be TRBD1 or TRBD2 (5 bases each). The V and J ends lost 3 bases and 6 bases respectively, with 16 bases between them. This CDR3 contains 14 residues. Germline CDR1 SQVTM, CDR2 ANQGSEA. The CDR3 DNA reads TGCAGCGTTGAGTCTGGACTCAGGGCGGATACGCAGTATTTT. Its translation: CSVESGLRADTQYF.

This clonotype was seen ten or more times. The chain recombines TRBV29-1 with TRBJ2-5; maybe TRBD2 (5 bases). Germline CDR1 is SQVTM and CDR2 is ANQGSEA. This CDR3 has 13 amino acids. Trimming left V 6 bases short and J 5 bases short, with 16 bases between. The CDR3 DNA is TGCAGCGTCGTCCTTCCCCCGGGGGAGACCCAGTACTTC. Translation gives CSVVLPPGETQYF.

The gene calls are TRBV27 and TRBJ2-5; D is possibly TRBD1 or TRBD2 (6 bases each). V was trimmed by 7 bases and J by 3 bases, leaving 15 bases between them. There are 14 residues in the CDR3. CDR1 and CDR2 (germline): MNHEY, SMNVEV (reference sequence). CDR3: CASNLGGPKETQYF. Written as DNA, the CDR3 is TGTGCCAGCAACCTAGGGGGGCCTAAAGAGACCCAGTACTTC.

The sample holds many counts of this clonotype. This chain joins TRBV10-3 and TRBJ2-7, with D perhaps TRBD2 (5 bases). Germline V gene sequence: CDR1 ENHRY, CDR2 SYGVKD. The ends were cut back, 0 bases at V and 10 bases at J, with 10 bases in the middle. This CDR3 is built from 12 residues. CDR3 nucleotide sequence: TGTGCCATCAGTGAGTCGAAGCGGCAACAGTACTTC. Amino acid sequence: CAISESKRQQYF.

This clonotype has at least ten counts. The chain is built from TRBV12-3 or TRBV12-4 and TRBJ1-2; 9 bases are a match to TRBD1. V trimming: 6 bases; J trimming: 8 bases; junction bases outside the gene matches: 13. The CDR3 loop spans 15 amino acids. CDR3 nucleotide sequence: TGTGCCAGCAGCTCAACAGGGGGCCCGGCGTCGGGCTACACCTTC. Residues: CASSSTGGPASGYTF.

There are a few counts of this clonotype. The V and J genes are TRBV6-1 and TRBJ2-3, with 9 bases aligning to TRBD2. The V gene end was trimmed by 6 bases and the J gene end by 10 bases; junction bases not matched to a gene: 14. CDR1 MNHNS and CDR2 SASEGT come from the germline V gene. The CDR3 is 15 amino acids. The CDR3 is CASSRLAEKTGAQYF. CDR3 nucleotides: TGTGCCAGCAGCCGACTAGCGGAGAAAACTGGGGCGCAGTATTTT.

This clonotype showed up many times. The chain employs TRBV5-5 and TRBJ2-1; D gene unclear. The CDR3 contains 14 residues. Germline CDR1 is SGHKS and CDR2 is YYEKEE (reference sequence). The germline V and J ends were trimmed by 1 base and 5 bases, with 10 bases remaining between them. In nucleotides, the CDR3 is TGTGCCAGCAGCTTGAACCTAAGAAACAATGAGCAGTTCTTC. Encoded protein: CASSLNLRNNEQFF. The variable domain in full, completed from reference TRBV5-5 and TRBJ2-1, reads DAGVTQSPTHLIKTRGQQVTLRCSPISGHKSVSWYQQVLGQGPQFIFQYYEKEERGRGNFPDRFSARQFPNYSSELNVNALLLGDSALYLCASSLNLRNNEQFFGPGTRLTVL.

This clonotype was observed many times. The rearrangement uses TRBV7-2 and TRBJ1-2; D is possibly TRBD1 (5 bases). The germline V gene has CDR1 SGHTA and CDR2 FQGNSA. There are 14 residues in the CDR3. The V gene lost 2 bases and the J gene lost 2 bases, with 9 bases spanning the gap. The CDR3 is CASSLLPGNYGYTF. CDR3 coding DNA: TGTGCCAGCAGCTTACTCCCAGGGAACTATGGCTACACCTTC. Based on the CDR3 plus reference TRBV7-2 and TRBJ1-2, the full variable domain is GAGVSQSPSNKVTEKGKDVELRCDPISGHTALYWYRQSLGQGLEFLIYFQGNSAPDKSGLPSDRFSAERTGGSVSTLTIQRTQQEDSAVYLCASSLLPGNYGYTFGSGTRLTVV.

This clonotype has at least ten counts. J is TRBJ1-1 and V is TRBV20-1; TRBD1 is a possible D gene (6 bases). Deletions cut 5 bases from V and 5 bases from J, with 15 bases between. This CDR3 contains 13 residues. Germline CDR1 is DFQATT and CDR2 is SNEGSKA (reference sequence). The CDR3 nucleotides read TGCAGTGCTGGAGGGGGGGGTTGGACTGAAGCTTTCTTT. Translation: CSAGGGGWTEAFF.

This clonotype was counted between two and nine times. J is TRBJ1-5 and V is TRBV2; D gene uncertain. The CDR3 is 13 residues long. Trimming removed 5 bases at V and 6 bases at J, with 11 bases between. The germline CDR1 and CDR2 sequences are SNHLY and FYNNEI. In DNA, the CDR3 is TGTGCCAGCAGTTTTGGGGTAGGTCAGCCCCAGCATTTT. It specifies CASSFGVGQPQHF.

Ten or more counts support this clonotype. The chain links TRBV15 to TRBJ1-1, with D unclear. V lost 7 bases to trimming and J lost 0 bases, with 12 bases between them. The CDR3 length is 14 residues. The germline CDR1 and CDR2 sequences are LNHNV and YYDKDF (reference sequence). This CDR3 is CATTSGGVNTEAFF. CDR3 bases: TGTGCCACCACCTCCGGCGGGGTGAACACTGAAGCTTTCTTT.

Ten or more counts support this clonotype. V usage is TRBV29-1 and J usage is TRBJ2-5; 8 bases agree with TRBD1. The CDR3 has 15 residues. Germline CDR1 reads SQVTM; CDR2 reads ANQGSEA. Trimming removed 2 bases from V and 2 bases from J; junction bases left unmatched: 7. The CDR3 reads CSVERRDRPQETQYF. The CDR3 nucleotides read TGCAGCGTTGAACGCAGGGACAGGCCACAAGAGACCCAGTACTTC.

This clonotype was seen at least ten times. This chain links TRBV2 with TRBJ1-1; the D is unclear. Per germline, CDR1 SNHLY and CDR2 FYNNEI. CDR3 length: 13 residues. Trimming shortened V by 4 bases and J by 6 bases, and 12 bases separated the two germline ends. The CDR3 sequence: CASSALDGAEAFF. In DNA, the CDR3 is TGTGCCAGCAGTGCCCTAGATGGGGCTGAAGCTTTCTTT.

This clonotype was seen repeatedly, ten times or more. V and J are TRBV29-1 and TRBJ2-3, with TRBD1 matching over 7 bases. CDR1 SQVTM and CDR2 ANQGSEA come from the germline V gene. The V and J ends lost 7 bases and 7 bases, in that order; junction bases with no gene match: 8. The CDR3 is 12 amino acids. The CDR3 DNA follows: TGCAGCGGAGGGGACAGTGGGAATACGCAGTATTTT. This gives the protein CSGGDSGNTQYF.

This clonotype was recorded at least ten times. The V and J genes are TRBV6-1 and TRBJ2-1; perhaps D is TRBD1 or TRBD2 (5 bases each). CDR3 size: 16 residues. V lost 6 bases and J lost 0, with 15 bases in between. Germline CDR1 MNHNS, CDR2 SASEGT. DNA of the CDR3: TGTGCCAGCAGGATAAGGGACCTTAGCTCCTACAATGAGCAGTTCTTC. It yields the protein CASRIRDLSSYNEQFF.

The V call is TRBV30, the J call TRBJ2-1; 11 nucleotides agree with TRBD2. Losses at the gene ends were 5 bases for V and 4 bases for J; bases not matched to a gene: 1. The CDR3 is made up of 13 amino acids. Germline V gene data show CDR1 as GTSNPN and CDR2 as SVGIG (reference sequence). This chain's CDR3 is CAWGTSGYNEQFF. The CDR3 nucleotides read TGTGCCTGGGGGACTAGCGGTTACAATGAGCAGTTCTTC. The variable domain in full, with the rest retrieved from reference TRBV30 and TRBJ2-1, is SQTIHQWPATLVQPVGSPLSLECTVEGTSNPNLYWYRQAAGRGLQLLFYSVGIGQISSEVPQNLSASRPQDRQFILSSKKLLLSDSGFYLCAWGTSGYNEQFFGPGTRLTVL.

Many counts were recorded for this clonotype. V usage is TRBV5-6 and J usage is TRBJ2-5; maybe TRBD2 (7 bases). V lost 1 base and J 0 bases, leaving 16 bases between the germline ends. Germline V gene sequence: CDR1 SGHDT, CDR2 YYEEEE. The CDR3 sequence is 17 residues long. The CDR3 sequence is CASSLWGGAADQETQYF. CDR3 nucleotide sequence: TGTGCCAGCAGCTTGTGGGGGGGCGCGGCGGACCAAGAGACCCAGTACTTC.